This entry lists 29 T cell receptor beta chains sequenced from one sample in a study of identical twins. MiXCR was run by TCRdb on the 5' RACE reads, yielding one entry per CDR3 protein. The table lists 350,000 to 400,000 distinct CDR3 sequences, around 9% of them singletons. Sequencing was performed on naive T cells sorted from blood. Receptor source: a woman between 45 and 60 years old in good health.

This clonotype occurred a few times. The chain is built from TRBV5-1 and TRBJ2-5, with 7 bases that match TRBD2. J lost 4 bases, V lost 0 bases, and 6 bases had no gene match. The germline CDR1 and CDR2 sequences are SGHRS and YFSETQ. This CDR3 comprises 15 residues. CDR3 sequence: CASSLGLASAETQYF. In DNA, the CDR3 is TGCGCCAGCAGCTTGGGACTAGCTTCGGCAGAGACCCAGTACTTC.

This clonotype appeared many times. DNA for the CDR3: TGTGCCAGCAGCTGGCCCGGGACTGGCTCCAATGAGCAGTTCTTC. Protein product: CASSWPGTGSNEQFF. The V gene is TRBV5-6, the J gene TRBJ2-1, with D perhaps TRBD2 (6 bases). The CDR3 covers 15 residues. Germline CDR1 reads SGHDT; CDR2 reads YYEEEE. The V end lost 3 bases, the J end lost 6 bases, and 16 bases lay between the germline ends. The whole variable domain, remainder taken from reference TRBV5-6 and TRBJ2-1, is DAGVTQSPTHLIKTRGQQVTLRCSPKSGHDTVSWYQQALGQGPQFIFQYYEEEERQRGNFPDRFSGHQFPNYSSELNVNALLLGDSALYLCASSWPGTGSNEQFFGPGTRLTVL.

Only one count was recorded for this clonotype. J is TRBJ2-1 and V is TRBV7-9; TRBD1 matches 7 bases. This CDR3 spans 19 amino acids. The V gene's germline CDR1 is SEHNR and CDR2 FQNEAQ (reference sequence). With V trimmed by 1 base and J by 0 bases, 12 bases remained unmatched. The chain's CDR3 is CASSLGWALRGSSYNEQFF. The DNA of the CDR3 is TGTGCCAGCAGCTTAGGTTGGGCACTCAGGGGGTCCTCCTACAATGAGCAGTTCTTC.

There are a few counts of this clonotype. The chain combines TRBV12-3 or TRBV12-4 with TRBJ2-3; TRBD1 might be the D (6 bases). Deletions cut 5 bases from V and 2 bases from J, with 14 bases between. The CDR3 length is 15 residues. CDR3 nucleotide sequence: TGTGCCAGCAGTCCTCTTACAGGGTACACAGATACGCAGTATTTT. It encodes CASSPLTGYTDTQYF.

This clonotype was detected a few times. The V gene is TRBV7-8, the J gene TRBJ1-5; tentative D call: TRBD1 (6 bases). This CDR3 has 15 residues. Between the trimmed V and J ends, which lost 1 base and 5 bases, there was a span of 12 bases. Germline V gives CDR1 SGHVS, CDR2 FQNEAQ. CDR3 region: CASSLDIGGDQPQHF. CDR3 coding DNA: TGTGCCAGCAGCTTAGATATAGGGGGGGATCAGCCCCAGCATTTT.

This clonotype has just a few counts. This sequence joins TRBV7-9 and TRBJ2-1; D assignment may be TRBD1 or TRBD2 (5 bases each). The CDR3 length is 16 residues. Trimming shortened V by 5 bases and J by 6 bases, and 20 bases separated the two germline ends. Per the germline V gene, CDR1 is SEHNR and CDR2 is FQNEAQ (reference sequence). The DNA of the CDR3 is TGTGCCAGCAGCGGGGAGCCGGGACCAAGACTCAATGAGCAGTTCTTC. Amino acid sequence: CASSGEPGPRLNEQFF.

On this clonotype: Compared with germline, one end of the junction differs, possibly owing to a read error. The gene calls are TRBV12-3 or TRBV12-4 and TRBJ2-2; 10 nucleotides line up with TRBD2. This CDR3 comprises 14 residues. CDR3 amino acids: CASSLAGAGGELFF. The CDR3 nucleotides read TGTGCCAGCAGTCTAGCGGGAGCTGGCGGGGAGCTGTTTTTT.

Turning to this clonotype: No conserved phenylalanine or tryptophan ends this CDR3, so it is likely a read error. V and J are TRBV6-5 and TRBJ2-3; D uncertain. Deletions cut 6 bases from V and 0 bases from J, with 7 bases between. CDR3 size: 13 residues. CDR1 and CDR2 from the germline V gene are MNHEY and SVGAGI. Here the CDR3 reads CASSLLSTDTQYI. The CDR3 nucleotides are TGTGCCAGCAGCCTCTTGAGCACAGATACGCAGTATATT.

At least ten counts were recorded for this clonotype. The V and J genes are TRBV12-3 or TRBV12-4 and TRBJ2-7; D is possibly TRBD2 (5 bases). This CDR3 region has 16 residues. With 5 bases removed from V and 6 bases from J, the gap between germline ends came to 23 bases. As DNA, the CDR3 is TGTGCCAGCAGTGCTGACTACCCCTCCCGGCCGTTCGAGCAGTACTTC. This sequence encodes CASSADYPSRPFEQYF.

This chain connects TRBV6-5 to TRBJ2-5, with 15 bases matching TRBD2. J gave up 4 bases and V 5 bases, and 8 bases lay outside the gene matches. The CDR3 is made up of 17 amino acids. CDR1 and CDR2 (germline): MNHEY, SVGAGI. DNA of the CDR3: TGTGCCAGCAGTCAACGGACTAGCGGGAGGGCCAGAGAGACCCAGTACTTC. Its translation is CASSQRTSGRARETQYF.

V usage is TRBV2 and J usage is TRBJ2-3, with D tentatively TRBD2 (6 bases). V lost 9 bases to trimming and J lost 0 bases, with 10 bases between them. This CDR3 has 13 amino acids. Germline V gene sequence: CDR1 SNHLY, CDR2 FYNNEI. CDR3 sequence (DNA): TGTGCCAGGAGGCGGGACAGCACAGATACGCAGTATTTT. Translation: CARRRDSTDTQYF. Complete variable domain (other parts from reference TRBV2 and TRBJ2-3): EPEVTQTPSHQVTQMGQEVILRCVPISNHLYFYWYRQILGQKVEFLVSFYNNEISEKSEIFDDQFSVERPDGSNFTLKIRSTKLEDSAMYFCARRRDSTDTQYFGPGTRLTVL.

The chain combines TRBV29-1 with TRBJ2-6; the match to TRBD1 covers 9 bases. The germline V gene has CDR1 SQVTM and CDR2 ANQGSEA. With 6 bases clipped from V and 2 bases from J, the junction kept 5 bases outside the gene matches. The CDR3 has 15 residues. The CDR3 spells CSVAGTGPGANVLTF. CDR3 bases: TGCAGCGTAGCCGGGACAGGGCCTGGGGCCAACGTCCTGACTTTC.

This clonotype occurred a few times. V is TRBV20-1 and J is TRBJ2-7; TRBD2 is a possible D gene (6 bases). This CDR3 is 14 amino acids long. Trimming shortened V by 0 bases and J by 6 bases, and 15 bases separated the two germline ends. Germline loops: CDR1 DFQATT, CDR2 SNEGSKA (reference sequence). In DNA, the CDR3 is TGCAGTGCTAGAGAACCCCTAGCGAAAGGCGAGCAGTACTTC. It yields the protein CSAREPLAKGEQYF.

The chain carries TRBV20-1 and TRBJ2-5; D is unresolved. Germline CDR1 and CDR2: DFQATT and SNEGSKA (reference sequence). This CDR3 is built from 12 residues. Trimming cost V 0 bases and J 10 bases, with 12 bases left between them. The CDR3 reads CSARDRLPDQYF. The DNA of the CDR3 is TGCAGTGCTAGAGATCGGCTCCCCGACCAGTACTTC.

The chain recombines TRBV12-3 or TRBV12-4 with TRBJ2-1, with 12 nucleotides matching TRBD2. J lost 8 bases, V lost 6 bases, and 2 bases had no gene match. The CDR3 spans 13 residues. The CDR3 sequence is CASSRLAGDEQFF. The CDR3 nucleotides read TGTGCCAGCAGCCGACTAGCGGGAGATGAGCAGTTCTTC.

This clonotype came up a few times. This sequence joins TRBV29-1 and TRBJ2-1, with 13 bases identical to TRBD2. The germline CDR1 and CDR2 sequences are SQVTM and ANQGSEA. This CDR3 spans 16 amino acids. J lost 0 bases, V lost 3 bases, and 2 bases had no gene match. The CDR3, as DNA: TGCAGCGTTGAGGGACTAGCGGGAAGCTCCTACAATGAGCAGTTCTTC. Translating gives CSVEGLAGSSYNEQFF.

In its sample, this clonotype was seen a few times. The chain recombines TRBV5-6 with TRBJ2-2; TRBD2 matches at 11 bases. The CDR3 runs to 17 residues. J was trimmed by 1 base and V by 1 base; bases with no gene match: 3. Germline loops: CDR1 SGHDT, CDR2 YYEEEE. The CDR3 reads CASSLRTSGLNTGELFF. CDR3 coding DNA: TGTGCCAGCAGCTTGAGGACTAGCGGGCTGAACACCGGGGAGCTGTTTTTT.

The table lists this clonotype with a few counts. The V call is TRBV24-1, the J call TRBJ2-3; D tentatively reads TRBD1 or TRBD2 (5 bases each). The germline gives CDR1 KGHDR, CDR2 SFDVKD. Trimming cost V 3 bases and J 0 bases, with 12 bases left between them. CDR3 length: 16 residues. DNA for the CDR3: TGTGCCACCAGTGATCCCCCGGGACGGAGCACAGATACGCAGTATTTT. Amino acid sequence: CATSDPPGRSTDTQYF.

This clonotype was observed at least ten times. V usage is TRBV29-1 and J usage is TRBJ2-3; perhaps D is TRBD1 or TRBD2 (5 bases each). The CDR3 runs 18 residues. V lost 7 bases and J lost 0, with 26 bases in between. Germline V lookup: CDR1 SQVTM, CDR2 ANQGSEA. CDR3 protein: CSGSFVVAGAASTDTQYF. The CDR3 coding sequence is TGCAGCGGTTCGTTTGTGGTGGCCGGGGCGGCTAGCACAGATACGCAGTATTTT.

The J gene is TRBJ1-5, the V gene TRBV19; unclear D gene. The CDR3 has 12 residues. The V end lost 4 bases, the J end lost 9 bases, and 10 bases lay between the germline ends. Germline V gene sequence: CDR1 LNHDA, CDR2 SQIVND (reference sequence). The CDR3 coding sequence is TGTGCCAGTAGTACGGGTTCTTGGCCCCAGCATTTT. As protein: CASSTGSWPQHF.

This clonotype was observed a few times. The chain combines TRBV2 with TRBJ1-6; TRBD1 agrees at 7 bases. Germline CDR1 is SNHLY and CDR2 is FYNNEI. CDR3 length: 12 amino acids. V was clipped by 7 bases and J by 14 bases; unmatched bases: 8. The CDR3 is CASTGQPRALHF. CDR3 in DNA: TGTGCCAGCACGGGACAGCCCCGGGCCCTCCACTTT.

The rearrangement links TRBV5-1 to TRBJ1-1; 8 bases map to TRBD1. Germline CDR1 and CDR2: SGHRS and YFSETQ. The CDR3 length is 14 residues. Trimming took 4 bases from V and 5 from J; bases not matched to a gene: 7. In DNA, the CDR3 is TGCGCCAGCAGCACCGGACAGGGAAGTACTGAAGCTTTCTTT. It is translated as CASSTGQGSTEAFF.

A note on this clonotype: Mismatch with germline at one junction end may stem from a read error. The V call is TRBV7-7, the J call TRBJ2-5; no clear D. The CDR3 has 13 residues. Germline V gene lookup returns CDR1 SSHAT and CDR2 FNYEAQ (reference sequence). CDR3 residues: CASSRYTRETQYF. The CDR3, as DNA: TGTGCTAGCAGCCGCTATACACGGGAGACCCAGTACTTC.

The rearrangement links TRBV7-9 to TRBJ2-3; the D gene is possibly TRBD2 (6 bases). Trimming took off 6 bases at V and 7 bases at J, with 11 bases between the two ends. The CDR3 covers 12 residues. The germline CDR1 and CDR2 sequences are SEHNR and FQNEAQ (reference sequence). In DNA form, the CDR3 reads TGTGCCAGCAGGGAGGGAACCAATACGCAGTATTTT. Translating it yields CASREGTNTQYF.

The gene calls are TRBV9 and TRBJ2-7; unclear D gene. Looked up from germline, CDR1 is SGDLS and CDR2 is YYNGEE. The CDR3 runs 14 residues. V gave up 7 bases and J gave up 5 bases, with 19 bases separating them. CDR3 bases: TGTGCCAGCGGCAGGAGTCCCTCTGGCGACGAGCAGTACTTC. Its protein product is CASGRSPSGDEQYF.

The sample holds a few counts of this clonotype. This chain links TRBV29-1 with TRBJ2-7; TRBD1 matches 7 bases. This CDR3 has 13 amino acids. CDR1 and CDR2 (germline): SQVTM, ANQGSEA. J gave up 2 bases and V 6 bases, and 7 bases lay outside the gene matches. The CDR3 protein is CSVLNRGTYEQYF. CDR3 DNA: TGCAGCGTCTTAAACAGGGGAACCTACGAGCAGTACTTC.

This clonotype was picked up a small number of times. CDR3 bases: TGTGCCAGCAGTGAAGGGCGACTAGCGGGAGGTGACGGGGAGCTGTTTTTT. It specifies CASSEGRLAGGDGELFF. The chain has TRBV6-1 and TRBJ2-2, with 13 nucleotides matching TRBD2. The trim removed 1 base at V and 7 bases at J, leaving 6 bases unmatched. The CDR3 loop spans 17 amino acids. Germline V CDR1 and CDR2: MNHNS, SASEGT.

The chain combines TRBV2 with TRBJ2-1; 13 nucleotides line up with TRBD2. Germline V gene data show CDR1 as SNHLY and CDR2 as FYNNEI. The trim removed 5 bases at V and 16 bases at J, leaving 11 bases unmatched. The CDR3 spans 14 residues. CDR3 bases: TGTGCCAGCAGTTTAACCGGGACTAGCGGGGTGGGATTCTTC. This codes for CASSLTGTSGVGFF.

This clonotype was observed a few times. The rearrangement links TRBV12-3 or TRBV12-4 to TRBJ1-5; the D is unclear. This CDR3 is 16 amino acids long. Trimming took off 0 bases at V and 1 base at J, with 10 bases between the two ends. CDR3 DNA sequence: TGTGCCAGCAGTTTAGCGCATAGGGAGAGCAATCAGCCCCAGCATTTT. It codes for CASSLAHRESNQPQHF.